These 24 T cell receptor beta chains were sequenced from one sample in a study of CD8 T cells in ankylosing spondylitis. These receptors' targets are unknown. Via MiXCR, TCRdb re-called the 5' RACE reads, giving one row per CDR3 protein. The table lists about 540,000 distinct CDR3 sequences, about 12% of them singletons. Findings of the study overall: A TCR beta motif of several highly homologous variants appeared characteristic of ankylosing spondylitis blood.

The sequenced sample consisted of blood, either unsorted or a sorted T cell fraction (not recorded which). The receptor set was obtained from a male donor with ankylosing spondylitis.

J is TRBJ2-7 and V is TRBV7-9, with 10 bases lining up with TRBD1. The germline V gene encodes CDR1 SEHNR and CDR2 FQNEAQ (reference sequence). CDR3 length: 16 residues. V gave up 5 bases and J gave up 1 base; unmatched junction bases: 8. The CDR3 sequence: CASSPRTGGISYEQYF. CDR3 coding DNA: TGTGCCAGCAGCCCAAGGACAGGGGGGATTTCCTACGAGCAGTACTTC.

In its sample, this clonotype was seen a few times. The J gene is TRBJ2-1, the V gene TRBV7-2, with 9 bases that match TRBD1. With V trimmed by 4 bases and J by 10 bases, 2 bases remained unmatched. CDR1 and CDR2 from the germline V gene are SGHTA and FQGNSA. This CDR3 region has 12 residues. Here the CDR3 reads CASSSGQGEQFF. CDR3 DNA: TGTGCCAGCAGCTCCGGACAGGGGGAGCAGTTCTTC.

This clonotype was recorded a few times. The chain couples TRBV9 to TRBJ2-2, with 8 bases lining up with TRBD2. Germline CDR1 SGDLS, CDR2 YYNGEE. This CDR3 contains 16 residues. The V and J ends lost 5 bases and 5 bases, in that order; junction bases with no gene match: 11. The CDR3 nucleotides are TGTGCCAGCAGGAAGGGAAGCGGGAGCGGAACCGGGGAGCTGTTTTTT. Translated, it gives CASRKGSGSGTGELFF.

The chain is built from TRBV5-1 and TRBJ2-1; D remains ambiguous. V was clipped by 0 bases and J by 0 bases, with 7 bases between them. The CDR3 loop spans 15 amino acids. Germline CDR1 SGHRS, CDR2 YFSETQ. The CDR3 coding sequence is TGCGCCAGCAGCTTGGTTGTGGTCTCCTACAATGAGCAGTTCTTC. The encoded protein is CASSLVVVSYNEQFF.

The CDR3 DNA sequence: TGCAGTGCTAGAGTGGGCAGGGGTGAGCCCCAGCATTTT. It codes for CSARVGRGEPQHF. This chain uses TRBV20-1 with TRBJ1-5, with D perhaps TRBD1 (6 bases). Trimming removed 1 base at V and 8 bases at J, with 12 bases between. The CDR3 has 13 residues. Germline assignment: CDR1 DFQATT and CDR2 SNEGSKA (reference sequence).

This clonotype was seen a handful of times. The rearrangement uses TRBV11-2 and TRBJ1-2; TRBD1 matches 7 bases. The CDR3 runs 16 residues. The J segment lost 1 base and the V segment lost 1 base, leaving 6 bases of the junction unmatched. CDR1 and CDR2 (germline): SGHAT, FQNNGV. This CDR3 reads CASSLGPGGLNYGYTF. The DNA for the CDR3 is TGTGCCAGCAGCTTAGGCCCAGGGGGACTTAACTATGGCTACACCTTC.

This clonotype was seen a handful of times. The chain combines TRBV6-5 with TRBJ1-1; D is possibly TRBD1 (6 bases). V shed 9 bases and J shed 11 bases, with 10 bases lying between them. The CDR3 loop spans 9 amino acids. CDR1 MNHEY and CDR2 SVGAGI come from the germline V gene. The CDR3 sequence is CARDRWAFF. In DNA, the CDR3 is TGTGCCAGGGACAGATGGGCTTTCTTT.

This clonotype was observed many times. Its ends do not fully match the called genes, so a read error is possible. This chain uses TRBV29-1 with TRBJ1-2; 7 bases are shared with TRBD1. The germline CDR1 and CDR2 sequences are SQVTM and ANQGSEA. This CDR3 contains 14 residues. For the CDR3, the DNA is TGCAGCGTTGAATCCCTTTTGGGGACAGCCATCCTTTCCTTC. Its protein is CSVESLLGTAILSF.

This clonotype was found a few times. The rearrangement joins TRBV5-6 to TRBJ2-4; D possibly corresponds to TRBD1 (6 bases). Looked up from germline, CDR1 is SGHDT and CDR2 is YYEEEE. V shed 2 bases and J shed 8 bases, with 11 bases lying between them. The CDR3 is made up of 13 amino acids. CDR3 region: CASSFQGNYIQYF. CDR3 in DNA: TGTGCCAGCAGCTTCCAGGGGAATTACATTCAGTACTTC.

The chain links TRBV12-5 to TRBJ2-7; D is perhaps TRBD2 (6 bases). The CDR3 is made up of 9 amino acids. Germline loops: CDR1 LGHNT, CDR2 FRNRAP. CDR3 sequence (DNA): TGTGCTAGACCTGGGGACTCCTTCGTC. This gives the protein CARPGDSFV.

This clonotype was recorded a few times. The chain links TRBV7-9 to TRBJ2-3; 9 bases fit TRBD1. The CDR3 is made up of 15 amino acids. CDR1 and CDR2 (germline): SEHNR, FQNEAQ (reference sequence). Germline trimming cut 5 bases from V and 5 bases from J; bases unmatched to any gene: 8. CDR3 sequence reads: CASSLRDRERDTQYF. In DNA form, the CDR3 reads TGTGCCAGCAGCCTCCGGGACAGGGAAAGAGATACGCAGTATTTT. Full variable domain (remainder filled in from reference TRBV7-9 and TRBJ2-3): DTGVSQNPRHKITKRGQNVTFRCDPISEHNRLYWYRQTLGQGPEFLTYFQNEAQLEKSRLLSDRFSAERPKGSFSTLEIQRTEQGDSAMYLCASSLRDRERDTQYFGPGTRLTVL.

The chain links TRBV20-1 to TRBJ2-1; 7 bases agree with TRBD1. Trimming at V came to 5 bases and at J to 7 bases, leaving 17 bases not matched to a gene. Germline V lookup: CDR1 DFQATT, CDR2 SNEGSKA (reference sequence). The CDR3 is made up of 16 amino acids. The DNA for the CDR3 is TGCAGTGCTCAAAATTCGATTACAGGGGATCGGAATGAGCAGTTCTTC. Encoded protein: CSAQNSITGDRNEQFF.

This clonotype was picked up a small number of times. This chain uses TRBV20-1 with TRBJ2-6, with D tentatively TRBD2 (6 bases). CDR1 is DFQATT, CDR2 SNEGSKA, per germline (reference sequence). The ends were cut back, 5 bases at V and 0 bases at J, with 8 bases in the middle. The CDR3 runs to 14 residues. The CDR3: CSALTSSGANVLTF. The CDR3 DNA reads TGCAGTGCTTTGACTAGCTCTGGGGCCAACGTCCTGACTTTC.

The chain joins TRBV13 to TRBJ2-3; the match to TRBD2 covers 10 bases. With V trimmed by 6 bases and J by 0 bases, 9 bases remained unmatched. Germline assignment: CDR1 PRHDT and CDR2 FYEKMQ (reference sequence). The CDR3 spans 17 residues. CDR3 nucleotide sequence: TGTGCCAGCAGTTTCAAGACTAGCGGGTTAAGCACAGATACGCAGTATTTT. As protein: CASSFKTSGLSTDTQYF.

The chain links TRBV5-1 to TRBJ2-1, with 11 bases lining up with TRBD2. Losses at the gene ends were 3 bases for V and 6 bases for J; bases not matched to a gene: 5. The CDR3 runs 15 residues. Germline V gene lookup returns CDR1 SGHRS and CDR2 YFSETQ. In nucleotides, the CDR3 is TGCGCCAGCAGCTGGCAGGGACTAGCGGTCAATGAGCAGTTCTTC. Its protein is CASSWQGLAVNEQFF.

The chain employs TRBV24-1 and TRBJ2-1, with 10 bases lining up with TRBD2. The V gene's germline CDR1 is KGHDR and CDR2 SFDVKD. Losses at the gene ends were 3 bases for V and 2 bases for J; bases not matched to a gene: 3. CDR3 length: 16 residues. CDR3 sequence reads: CATSDVAGGAYNEQFF. In DNA form, the CDR3 reads TGTGCCACCAGTGATGTAGCGGGAGGAGCCTACAATGAGCAGTTCTTC.

The J gene is TRBJ1-1, the V gene TRBV11-1; D remains unclear. Germline V gene data show CDR1 as SGHAT and CDR2 as FQDESV (reference sequence). CDR3 length: 13 residues. V dropped 5 bases and J dropped 6 bases, with 13 bases sitting between them. Here the CDR3 reads CASSRPQDPEAFF. The CDR3 DNA reads as TGTGCCAGCAGCCGCCCCCAGGACCCTGAAGCTTTCTTT.

This clonotype turned up a few times. This chain connects TRBV29-1 to TRBJ2-3; 15 positions match TRBD2. This CDR3 has 15 residues. Germline V gives CDR1 SQVTM, CDR2 ANQGSEA. V lost 6 bases to trimming and J lost 3 bases; unmatched junction nucleotides: 4. The CDR3 DNA reads as TGCAGCGTCGACGGGACTAGCGGGAGGACAGATACGCAGTATTTT. It translates to CSVDGTSGRTDTQYF.

This sequence joins TRBV5-5 and TRBJ2-7, with 9 bases aligning to TRBD2. The CDR3 covers 15 residues. In germline, CDR1 is SGHKS, CDR2 YYEKEE (reference sequence). Trimming at V came to 0 bases and at J to 2 bases, leaving 3 bases not matched to a gene. The CDR3 loop is CASSLGLAEAYEQYF. In DNA, the CDR3 is TGTGCCAGCAGCTTGGGACTAGCGGAAGCCTACGAGCAGTACTTC.

Only a few counts were recorded for this clonotype. The V and J genes are TRBV20-1 and TRBJ2-7; D uncertain. Germline lookup yields CDR1 DFQATT and CDR2 SNEGSKA (reference sequence). V was shortened by 3 bases and J by 2 bases, with 11 bases between the two germline ends. This CDR3 contains 13 residues. The CDR3 sequence is CSARASPPYEQYF. The CDR3 DNA reads TGCAGTGCTAGGGCCAGCCCTCCCTACGAGCAGTACTTC.

This chain joins TRBV7-9 and TRBJ2-7, with TRBD2 as a possible D gene (6 bases). Deletions cut 5 bases from V and 4 bases from J, with 15 bases between. The CDR3 spans 14 residues. Germline-derived CDR1 and CDR2 are SEHNR and FQNEAQ (reference sequence). The CDR3 bases are TGTGCCAGCAGCCTCGGAGGGTTGGGGTACGAGCAGTACTTC. Protein: CASSLGGLGYEQYF.

This clonotype came up a few times. This chain uses TRBV11-2 with TRBJ2-1; either TRBD1 or TRBD2 may supply D (5 bases each). Germline V gives CDR1 SGHAT, CDR2 FQNNGV. Trimming stripped 0 bases from V and 9 bases from J, with 12 bases between. The CDR3 spans 14 residues. This chain's CDR3 is CASSLDRLRGEQFF. The CDR3, as DNA: TGTGCCAGCAGCTTAGATAGGCTGAGGGGTGAGCAGTTCTTC.

This clonotype showed up many times. The J gene is TRBJ1-1, the V gene TRBV5-1, with D hard to call. The V end was cut by 4 bases, the J end by 0 bases, with 16 bases between. The CDR3 extends over 16 amino acids. Germline V gives CDR1 SGHRS, CDR2 YFSETQ. The DNA of the CDR3 is TGCGCCAGCAGCCCGACTCCCGGCCATATGAACACTGAAGCTTTCTTT. Translated, it gives CASSPTPGHMNTEAFF.

V gene TRBV7-8 combines with J gene TRBJ2-1; perhaps TRBD2 as D (5 bases). CDR1 is SGHVS and CDR2 is FQNEAQ in the germline V gene. V lost 5 bases, J lost 6 bases, and 17 bases lay in between. The CDR3 is made up of 15 amino acids. The CDR3 loop is CASSRTGTTGNEQFF. The CDR3 region has the DNA TGTGCCAGCAGCAGGACGGGAACAACCGGCAATGAGCAGTTCTTC.